A single TCR beta chain is shown here with its context. This clonotype was seen at least ten times. There is no known antigen for this receptor. No qualities accompany the bases; no much larger clone lies one base away. The record originates from a study of T-cell reconstitution after alpha-beta-depleted transplantation in children (dated by TCRdb to between 2015 and 2016). As for the study more broadly: T-cell immune reconstitution after TCRalphabeta/CD19-depleted allogeneic hematopoietic cell transplantation in children was quantitatively tracked in the study by means of TCR repertoire profiling.

Taken from cysteine to phenylalanine, the CDR3 has 16 residues. Solely the CDR3 DNA is kept, with 48 bases framed from the first base. The germline V gene provides CDR1 KGHDR and CDR2 SFDVKD. After removal of 5 bases from V and 0 bases from J, the junction retains 4 bases not matched to a gene. The library relied on PCR. Sequencing used an Illumina HiSeq 2500. TCR libraries were prepared with molecular barcoding, using unique molecular identifiers to normalize TCRbeta repertoire quantification. TCRdb trimmed public reads at Q25 via fastp, called clones via MiXCR and kept in-frame beta chains. CDR3 protein sequences are deduplicated, and each keeps its most common genes and DNA. In all, the sample holds under 300,000 distinct CDR3 sequences, and approximately 9.7% of those were seen once. Clones ranked in the top ten supply approximately 5.4% of the sample.

The rearrangement joined TRBV24-1 to TRBJ2-1; 9 bases in between match TRBD2. Source: PBMCs from the stem cell graft donor, taken from the stem cell graft. This receptor was obtained from a human donor who donated a stem cell graft to a child with SCID. The DNA sequence reads TGTGCCACCAGTGGTACAGCGGGGGGCTCCTACAATGAGCAGTTCTTC. Translation gives CATSGTAGGSYNEQFF.